A selection of T cell receptor beta chains follows, all from one sample in a study of naive and memory T cell subsets. TCRdb re-called the UMI-ligation and nested PCR reads through MiXCR, storing one row per CDR3 protein. The sample records around 160,000 distinct CDR3 sequences, over 15% being singletons. Sequenced material: naive CD4+ T cells from blood. These receptors came from a human donor in good health. CDR3s include the opening cysteine and the closing phenylalanine or tryptophan. A D gene is named only where the DNA matches it firmly. A clone size is listed for some rows: how often the clone was seen (once, few, many), or a class if it is expanded.

D gene: TRBD2
V gene: TRBV12-3/TRBV12-4
CDR3 length: 15
J gene: TRBJ2-3
clone size: .
CDR3 protein: CASSFRASGRDTQYF
CDR3 DNA: TGTGCCAGCAGTTTTCGGGCTAGCGGGAGGGATACGCAGTATTTT

D gene: TRBD2
V gene: TRBV10-3
CDR3 length: 14
J gene: TRBJ2-1
clone size: .
CDR3 protein: CATKKTSRGNEQFF
CDR3 DNA: TGTGCCACCAAGAAGACTAGCCGCGGCAATGAGCAGTTCTTC

D gene: TRBD2
V gene: TRBV10-1
CDR3 length: 13
J gene: TRBJ2-5
clone size: many
CDR3 protein: CASSLAGGETQYF
CDR3 DNA: TGCGCCAGCAGTTTAGCGGGAGGAGAGACCCAGTACTTC

D gene: .
V gene: TRBV6-5
CDR3 length: 14
J gene: TRBJ1-6
clone size: .
CDR3 protein: CASRLRQNNSPLHF
CDR3 DNA: TGTGCCAGCAGGCTTCGACAGAATAATTCACCCCTCCACTTT

D gene: .
V gene: TRBV12-3/TRBV12-4
CDR3 length: 17
J gene: TRBJ2-7
clone size: few
CDR3 protein: CASSNYPDYTDAYEQYF
CDR3 DNA: TGTGCCAGCAGTAACTACCCGGACTATACAGATGCTTACGAGCAGTACTTC

D gene: .
V gene: TRBV29-1
CDR3 length: 12
J gene: TRBJ2-5
clone size: few
CDR3 protein: CSVGDYQETQYF
CDR3 DNA: TGCAGCGTCGGGGACTACCAAGAGACCCAGTACTTC

D gene: .
V gene: TRBV7-9
CDR3 length: 14
J gene: TRBJ1-1
clone size: .
CDR3 protein: CASSLLGLGTEAFF
CDR3 DNA: TGTGCCAGCAGCTTATTGGGATTGGGAACTGAAGCTTTCTTT

D gene: TRBD2
V gene: TRBV7-2
CDR3 length: 16
J gene: TRBJ2-3
clone size: few
CDR3 protein: CASSILAGVSTDTQYF
CDR3 DNA: TGTGCCAGCAGCATACTAGCGGGGGTTAGCACAGATACGCAGTATTTT

D gene: .
V gene: TRBV12-3/TRBV12-4
CDR3 length: 18
J gene: TRBJ2-1
clone size: once
CDR3 protein: CASSLSPSWCPSYNEQFF
CDR3 DNA: TGTGCCAGCAGTTTATCGCCTAGTTGGTGCCCGTCCTACAATGAGCAGTTCTTC

D gene: .
V gene: TRBV15
CDR3 length: 13
J gene: TRBJ2-7
clone size: .
CDR3 protein: CATSRDMNSEQYF
CDR3 DNA: TGTGCCACCAGCAGAGATATGAACAGCGAGCAGTACTTC

D gene: TRBD2
V gene: TRBV11-2
CDR3 length: 16
J gene: TRBJ2-1
clone size: few
CDR3 protein: CASSLDLAGGRNEQFF
CDR3 DNA: TGTGCCAGCAGCTTAGACTTAGCGGGAGGGCGGAATGAGCAGTTCTTC

D gene: TRBD1
V gene: TRBV30
CDR3 length: 18
J gene: TRBJ1-1
clone size: few
CDR3 protein: CAWSVQRDRGRFATEAFF
CDR3 DNA: TGTGCCTGGAGTGTACAAAGGGACAGGGGGCGCTTCGCCACTGAAGCTTTCTTT

D gene: TRBD1
V gene: TRBV28
CDR3 length: 16
J gene: TRBJ2-4
clone size: few
CDR3 protein: CASRSQGAEAKNIQYF
CDR3 DNA: TGTGCCAGCAGATCCCAGGGGGCGGAGGCCAAAAACATTCAGTACTTC

D gene: TRBD1
V gene: TRBV6-4
CDR3 length: 14
J gene: TRBJ2-3
clone size: once
CDR3 protein: CASSEGQGTDTQYF
CDR3 DNA: TGTGCCAGCAGCGAGGGACAGGGTACAGATACGCAGTATTTT

D gene: .
V gene: TRBV24-1
CDR3 length: 13
J gene: TRBJ1-5
clone size: .
CDR3 protein: CATSDRGNQPQHF
CDR3 DNA: TGTGCCACCAGTGATAGGGGCAATCAGCCCCAGCATTTT

D gene: .
V gene: TRBV29-1
CDR3 length: 13
J gene: TRBJ2-1
clone size: few
CDR3 protein: CSVEVQTSNEQFF
CDR3 DNA: TGCAGCGTTGAAGTGCAGACTTCCAATGAGCAGTTCTTC

D gene: TRBD2
V gene: TRBV11-2
CDR3 length: 16
J gene: TRBJ2-1
clone size: few
CDR3 protein: CASSGRLAPERHEQFF
CDR3 DNA: TGTGCCAGCAGCGGCCGACTAGCCCCAGAGAGGCATGAGCAGTTCTTC

D gene: TRBD1
V gene: TRBV30
CDR3 length: 14
J gene: TRBJ1-5
clone size: few
CDR3 protein: CAWSGGTVGQPQHF
CDR3 DNA: TGTGCCTGGAGTGGGGGGACAGTAGGTCAGCCCCAGCATTTT

D gene: .
V gene: TRBV11-2
CDR3 length: 14
J gene: TRBJ2-1
clone size: .
CDR3 protein: CASSLSRFYNEQFF
CDR3 DNA: TGTGCCAGCAGCTTAAGCAGGTTCTACAATGAGCAGTTCTTC

D gene: .
V gene: TRBV18
CDR3 length: 16
J gene: TRBJ2-2
clone size: .
CDR3 protein: CASSPGPVANTGELFF
CDR3 DNA: TGTGCCAGCTCACCAGGGCCGGTCGCGAACACCGGGGAGCTGTTTTTT

D gene: .
V gene: TRBV20-1
CDR3 length: 13
J gene: TRBJ1-2
clone size: .
CDR3 protein: CSARVGIRYGYTF
CDR3 DNA: TGCAGTGCTAGAGTCGGCATACGCTATGGCTACACCTTC

D gene: TRBD1
V gene: TRBV30
CDR3 length: 14
J gene: TRBJ2-2
clone size: .
CDR3 protein: CAWKGATNTGELFF
CDR3 DNA: TGTGCCTGGAAGGGGGCCACGAACACCGGGGAGCTGTTTTTT

D gene: .
V gene: TRBV5-1
CDR3 length: 14
J gene: TRBJ2-4
clone size: .
CDR3 protein: CASSGSGDLNIQYF
CDR3 DNA: TGCGCCAGCAGCGGCTCAGGGGACTTAAACATTCAGTACTTC

D gene: .
V gene: TRBV12-3/TRBV12-4
CDR3 length: 15
J gene: TRBJ2-1
clone size: few
CDR3 protein: CASSLDGLDYNEQFF
CDR3 DNA: TGTGCCAGCAGTTTAGATGGCCTAGACTACAATGAGCAGTTCTTC

D gene: TRBD2
V gene: TRBV5-4
CDR3 length: 16
J gene: TRBJ2-1
clone size: few
CDR3 protein: CASSPTISGSADEQFF
CDR3 DNA: TGTGCCAGCAGCCCAACGATTAGCGGGAGTGCTGATGAGCAGTTCTTC

D gene: .
V gene: TRBV5-1
CDR3 length: 15
J gene: TRBJ2-5
clone size: .
CDR3 protein: CASSRIGGTEETQYF
CDR3 DNA: TGCGCCAGCAGTCGGATAGGGGGGACAGAAGAGACCCAGTACTTC

D gene: .
V gene: TRBV19
CDR3 length: 14
J gene: TRBJ2-5
clone size: few
CDR3 protein: CASSIGGCRETQYF
CDR3 DNA: TGTGCCAGTAGTATAGGAGGGTGTCGGGAGACCCAGTACTTC

D gene: .
V gene: TRBV18
CDR3 length: 13
J gene: TRBJ1-1
clone size: .
CDR3 protein: CASSPQQSNEAFF
CDR3 DNA: TGTGCCAGCTCACCCCAACAGAGCAATGAAGCTTTCTTT

D gene: TRBD1
V gene: TRBV19
CDR3 length: 15
J gene: TRBJ2-5
clone size: .
CDR3 protein: CASSPGQEYQETQYF
CDR3 DNA: TGTGCCAGTAGTCCCGGACAGGAATACCAAGAGACCCAGTACTTC

D gene: TRBD2
V gene: TRBV20-1
CDR3 length: 13
J gene: TRBJ2-3
clone size: few
CDR3 protein: CSAAGLVPDTQYF
CDR3 DNA: TGCAGTGCTGCGGGACTAGTGCCAGATACGCAGTATTTT

D gene: .
V gene: TRBV5-4
CDR3 length: 17
J gene: TRBJ2-6
clone size: .
CDR3 protein: CASSWGLVRSGANVLTF
CDR3 DNA: TGTGCCAGCAGTTGGGGGCTAGTCCGCTCTGGGGCCAACGTCCTGACTTTC

D gene: .
V gene: TRBV27
CDR3 length: 13
J gene: TRBJ2-7
clone size: many
CDR3 protein: CASSLSEEYEQYF
CDR3 DNA: TGTGCCAGCAGTTTATCGGAGGAATACGAGCAGTACTTC